The 15 T cell receptor beta chains presented below share a single source sample, sequenced in a study of Tregs in tolerant kidney transplant recipients. Related graft donors supplied nonmyeloablative bone marrow transplants, and mixed chimerism was transient. The protocol was immunoSEQ multiplex PCR, while the TCRdb copy is restricted to in-frame clones and leaves out a portion. This table holds 81,000 or so clones, about 91% found once. The sequenced sample was CD4+ T cells from blood (PBMCs), obtained 24 months after the transplant. The receptors were sampled from a human patient who received a combined kidney and bone marrow transplant. Part of the T cell pool may stem from the graft donor.

The gene calls are TRBV7-9 and TRBJ2-3; D remains ambiguous. Trimming left V 0 bases short and J 2 bases short, with 6 bases between. CDR3 size: 14 residues. Germline loops: CDR1 SEHNR, CDR2 FQNEAQ (reference sequence). CDR3 residues: CASSLATSTDTQYF. The CDR3 DNA is TGTGCCAGCAGCTTAGCTACTTCCACAGATACGCAGTATTTT. Based on the CDR3 plus reference TRBV7-9 and TRBJ2-3, the full variable domain is DTGVSQNPRHKITKRGQNVTFRCDPISEHNRLYWYRQTLGQGPEFLTYFQNEAQLEKSRLLSDRFSAERPKGSFSTLEIQRTEQGDSAMYLCASSLATSTDTQYFGPGTRLTVL.

The genes are TRBV7-6 and TRBJ1-5; D may be TRBD1 (5 bases). Between the trimmed V and J ends, which lost 1 base and 2 bases, there was a span of 6 bases. This CDR3 spans 14 amino acids. Looked up from germline, CDR1 is SGHVS and CDR2 is FNYEAQ. The CDR3 loop is CASSLGGGNQPQHF. The DNA of the CDR3 is TGTGCCAGCAGCTTAGGGGGGGGCAATCAGCCCCAGCATTTT.

This clone appeared once. The chain combines TRBV9 with TRBJ2-2; the D gene is possibly TRBD2 (5 bases). The CDR3 has 12 amino acids. In germline, CDR1 is SGDLS, CDR2 YYNGEE. V dropped 7 bases and J dropped 1 base, with 5 bases sitting between them. The CDR3 DNA is TGTGCCAGCGCGGGGAACACCGGGGAGCTGTTTTTT. Its translation is CASAGNTGELFF.

The V call is TRBV5-1, the J call TRBJ1-4; 9 nucleotides align to TRBD1. The V segment lost 0 bases and the J segment 7 bases; nucleotides outside the gene matches: 7. CDR1 is SGHRS and CDR2 is YFSETQ in the germline V gene. This CDR3 is built from 16 residues. CDR3 residues: CASSLGRDRAFEKLFF. CDR3 in DNA: TGCGCCAGCAGCTTGGGGCGGGACAGGGCTTTTGAAAAACTGTTTTTT.

The CDR3 DNA reads as TGTGCCATCAATGCCTGGGGGGGCACCGGGGAGCTGTTTTTT. As protein: CAINAWGGTGELFF. The V call is TRBV10-3, the J call TRBJ2-2; 7 nucleotides line up with TRBD2. The CDR3 has 14 residues. Germline V gene lookup returns CDR1 ENHRY and CDR2 SYGVKD. Unmatched junction bases numbered 6, after V lost 7 bases and J lost 4 bases.

This chain uses TRBV28 with TRBJ1-3; D not certain. V lost 4 bases, J lost 2 bases, and 3 bases lay in between. Germline V lookup: CDR1 MDHEN, CDR2 SYDVKM. This CDR3 has 12 amino acids. The CDR3 bases are TGTGCCAGCAGTTCCGCTGGAAACACCATATATTTT. Amino acid sequence: CASSSAGNTIYF.

J is TRBJ2-7 and V is TRBV30, with D perhaps matching TRBD1 (5 bases). Looked up from germline, CDR1 is GTSNPN and CDR2 is SVGIG (reference sequence). V was shortened by 7 bases and J by 5 bases, with 18 bases between the two germline ends. The CDR3 contains 13 residues. The CDR3 loop is CAYAGWAIHEQYF. In DNA form, the CDR3 reads TGTGCCTACGCAGGGTGGGCGATTCACGAGCAGTACTTC.

CDR3 DNA sequence: TGTGCCAGCAGCTTCCAGCGGGGGGGCGGAGAGACCCAGTACTTC. Encoded protein: CASSFQRGGGETQYF. The chain uses TRBV7-2 and TRBJ2-5; 10 bases fit TRBD2. This CDR3 comprises 15 residues. Trimming at V came to 3 bases and at J to 4 bases, leaving 5 bases not matched to a gene. CDR1 SGHTA and CDR2 FQGNSA come from the germline V gene.

The genes are TRBV18 and TRBJ1-2, with 7 bases fitting TRBD1. Trimming took 0 bases from V and 7 from J; bases not matched to a gene: 5. The CDR3 runs to 14 residues. Germline loops: CDR1 KGHSH, CDR2 LQKENI. The CDR3 protein is CASSPPTGVGGYTF. For the CDR3, the DNA is TGTGCCAGCTCACCACCAACAGGGGTCGGTGGCTACACCTTC.

The chain carries TRBV9 and TRBJ2-5; 8 bases align to TRBD1. Germline CDR1 SGDLS, CDR2 YYNGEE. This CDR3 has 15 amino acids. With V trimmed by 4 bases and J by 2 bases, 7 bases remained unmatched. DNA of the CDR3: TGTGCCAGCAGCACGAGGACAGGGATTCAAGAGACCCAGTACTTC. This translates into CASSTRTGIQETQYF.

The chain links TRBV19 to TRBJ2-3; D call uncertain. Germline-derived CDR1 and CDR2 are LNHDA and SQIVND (reference sequence). This CDR3 has 13 residues. The V gene lost 4 bases and the J gene lost 6 bases, with 11 bases spanning the gap. CDR3 loop: CASSTPVLDTQYF. The CDR3 region has the DNA TGTGCCAGTAGTACCCCCGTCTTGGATACGCAGTATTTT.

The V gene is TRBV5-8, the J gene TRBJ1-4; no clear D gene. Trimming took 1 base from V and 3 from J, leaving 13 bases between them. This CDR3 has 16 amino acids. CDR1 is SGHTS, CDR2 YDEGEE, per germline. CDR3 protein: CASSLWLGPANEKLFF. Here the CDR3 DNA reads TGTGCCAGCAGCTTGTGGCTGGGCCCAGCTAATGAAAAACTGTTTTTT.

A single count supports this clone. The chain carries TRBV7-2 and TRBJ2-2, with D unresolved. There are 17 residues in the CDR3. The germline CDR1 and CDR2 sequences are SGHTA and FQGNSA. The V and J ends lost 5 bases and 0 bases respectively, with 16 bases between them. CDR3: CASSPQSGLTNTGELFF. The CDR3 DNA follows: TGTGCCAGCAGCCCACAGAGTGGCCTAACGAACACCGGGGAGCTGTTTTTT.

The J gene is TRBJ2-1, the V gene TRBV4-3; 7 nucleotides line up with TRBD2. Germline V lookup: CDR1 LGHNA, CDR2 YSLEER. Germline trimming cut 0 bases from V and 10 bases from J; bases unmatched to any gene: 15. The CDR3 spans 17 residues. The CDR3 loop reads CASSQEKRRLAFGEQFF. CDR3 in DNA: TGCGCCAGCAGCCAAGAAAAGCGGCGACTAGCCTTCGGGGAGCAGTTCTTC.

This clone has only a few counts. J is TRBJ2-1 and V is TRBV7-2; no definite D call. The germline CDR1 and CDR2 sequences are SGHTA and FQGNSA. V was shortened by 1 base and J by 0 bases, with 4 bases between the two germline ends. This CDR3 comprises 14 residues. CDR3 residues: CASSLGSSYNEQFF. The CDR3 DNA is TGTGCCAGCAGCTTAGGGAGCTCCTACAATGAGCAGTTCTTC.